A single T cell receptor (beta chain) is shown here with its context. Its antigen has not been determined. The sample holds no much larger clone one base away, and base qualities are not on file. The donors were healthy, HIV-negative adults with no recently reported acute infections or vaccinations. Only Caucasian adults living in Nashville, Tennessee, USA were represented among the donors. CD4+ T cells were enriched through magnetic negative selection, after which naive cells were positively selected on CD45RA and the remaining negative fraction served as the memory subset. Blood was collected by leukapheresis, and PBMCs were isolated by Ficoll-Histopaque density gradient centrifugation and then cryopreserved in liquid nitrogen vapor phase. Purity and quantity of every magnetically sorted T cell population were checked by analytical flow cytometry. Genomic DNA was isolated from every sorted fraction and measured by UV absorbance on a Nanodrop 2000c.

According to the germline V gene (reference sequence), CDR1 reads SGHNT and CDR2 reads YYREEE. From the cysteine through the phenylalanine, the CDR3 covers 13 amino acids. The entry retains the CDR3 DNA only, 39 bases that are in frame from base 1. The germline ends are 14 bases apart after V is trimmed by 6 bases and J by 6 bases. Using the deep immunoSEQ assay, TCR CDR3 regions were amplified from genomic DNA by multiplex PCR. For each cell subset, the extracted genomic DNA was distributed evenly across all wells of several immunoSEQ 96-well plates, and each plate served as one replicate. Each replicate PCR for sorted subsets received around 0.2 ug genomic DNA, equal to about 30,000 T cell genomes. The purified libraries were quantified using a Qubit 3.0 fluorometer, sized with a Bioanalyzer 2100, and then quantified again using the KAPA Library Quantification kit. A separate single-read 150-cycle Illumina NextSeq 550 flow cell was used to sequence each immunoSEQ 96-well plate. Per the original workflow: Because only junctional sequences without quality scores were contained in the immunoSEQ output, filtering matching that applied to full-length reads could not be performed. To assign V/J genes and CDR3, sequences were annotated using PyIR, a Python wrapper for IgBLAST v1.9, with IMGT germline references. Any read was removed if the V/J assignment was weak (E-value above 1e-6), the CDR3 was missing, or the read contained stop codons, out-of-frame junctions, or ambiguous translated residues. V3J clonotypes were defined as sequences sharing the same inferred V gene, J gene, and CDR3 amino acid sequence. Percentage overlap between repertoires was computed as shared unique clonotypes divided by the size of the smaller repertoire. Richness of each repertoire was evaluated using RTK rarefaction, the Chao1 estimator, and Recon v2.1 estimates of unobserved clonotypes. OLGA was used to compute generation probabilities for all TCRbeta clonotypes that the gDNA method yielded from a handful of donors. TCRdb took over this immuneACCESS table, retaining in-frame rearrangements with V and J assigned. Such tables are incomplete; in checked studies, under half of the missing clones stem from an unresolved V gene, and the remainder is unexplained. From that table come the V and J calls and clone size; the DNA was used to work out D and trimming. The sample table holds 600,000 to 700,000 clones, of which around three quarters were seen once. Roughly 2% of the sample is taken by the ten largest.

This entry is derived from a study of shared clonotypes between healthy human individuals (dated by TCRdb to about 2020). Background on the whole study: Two women and a few men aged 18 to 49 years were included in the cohort. Blood TCR repertoires of four to six healthy adults were deeply sequenced to estimate repertoire size and the extent of clonotype sharing between individuals. To increase sequencing depth and limit assay-specific biases, TCR repertoire library preparation and sequencing were carried out by different laboratories using diverse techniques. For each donor, CD4 naive and CD4 memory were each run on three plates, CD8 naive on two plates, and CD8 memory on one plate. Between about 0.8 and 9 billion PBMCs per donor were obtained by leukapheresis.

Broader findings and caveats from the paper: Sharing across several donors was observed for roughly 5.4% of naive CD4, over 3% of naive CD8, 2% to 2.5% of memory CD4, and roughly 0.4% of memory CD8 clonotypes. Because the study included a small number of donors, the genetic and exposure-history diversity represented was limited. Incomplete sequencing was indicated by rarefaction of sorted-subset datasets, despite the large sequencing depth. Sampling was limited to blood, and TCR repertoires in tissue likely differ from TCR repertoires in blood. Higher generation probabilities were observed for clonotypes shared by all four sorted-subset donors than for non-shared clonotypes. Estimated clonotype richness was generally larger for naive than for memory subsets. Based on pairwise subsampling, the degree of clonotype sharing among donors was expected to be affected by sequencing depth.

The TCR originated in a young woman in good health. The chain is made from TRBV5-4 and TRBJ2-3, with no reliable assignment of the D segment. Sequenced: memory CD4+ T cells sorted from blood. The sample's cell subset or site, from its label and the paper: CD45RA-negative fraction. In nucleotides, the sequence is TGTGCCAGCACCGACCGGGTTGTCGATACGCAGTATTTT. It specifies CASTDRVVDTQYF.